The text below deals with one T cell receptor beta chain. Germline V gives CDR1 SGHAT, CDR2 FQNNGV. The CDR3 spans 13 residues. Trimming removed 1 base at V and 9 bases at J, with 12 bases between. The source of the sample is a study of blood T cell repertoires in COVID-19. Sequenced by immunoSEQ multiplex PCR; TCRdb stores in-frame clones only, minus some. The table shows a few hundred thousand clones, with around nine tenths occurring only once. This TCR was sampled from a man aged 60 to 69 who had recovered from COVID-19. Sequenced sample: peripheral blood. The chain recombines TRBV11-2 with TRBJ1-2; D is perhaps TRBD1 (5 bases). The CDR3 region is CASSLVQGGRYTF. CDR3 bases: TGTGCCAGCAGCTTAGTGCAGGGAGGACGCTACACCTTC.